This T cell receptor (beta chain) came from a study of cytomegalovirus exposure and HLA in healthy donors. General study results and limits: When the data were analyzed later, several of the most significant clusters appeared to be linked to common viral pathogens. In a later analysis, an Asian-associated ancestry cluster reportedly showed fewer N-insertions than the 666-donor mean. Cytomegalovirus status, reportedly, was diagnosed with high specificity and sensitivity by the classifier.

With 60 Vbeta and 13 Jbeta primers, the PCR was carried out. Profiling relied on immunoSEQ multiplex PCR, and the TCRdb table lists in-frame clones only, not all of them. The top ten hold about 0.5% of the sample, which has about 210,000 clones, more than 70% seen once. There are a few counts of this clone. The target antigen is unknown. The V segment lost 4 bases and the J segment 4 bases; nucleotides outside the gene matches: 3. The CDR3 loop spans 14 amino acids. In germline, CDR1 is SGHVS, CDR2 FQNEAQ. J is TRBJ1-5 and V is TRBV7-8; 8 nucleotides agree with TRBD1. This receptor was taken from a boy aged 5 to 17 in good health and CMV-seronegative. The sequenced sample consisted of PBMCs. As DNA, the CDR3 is TGTGCCAGCAGCTACGACAGGGGTAATCAGCCCCAGCATTTT. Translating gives CASSYDRGNQPQHF.